Following are 11 T cell receptor beta chains from one sample sequenced in a study of T cells after posttransplantation cyclophosphamide (dated by TCRdb to about 2016). Library method: the immunoSEQ multiplex PCR assay. The clones in this table, taken by TCRdb from immuneACCESS, are in-frame only. Not every clone is retained; where verified, under half of the shortfall comes from an unresolved V gene, and the cause of the rest is unknown. Here the sample has over 5,500 clones; 91% occur a single time. The ten largest make up 3.5% to 4% of the sample. The source material was CD4+ T cells sorted from blood. These receptors all stem from a woman in her fifties or sixties in good health and a related stem cell transplant donor.

The V call is TRBV2, the J call TRBJ2-6; no clear D gene. This CDR3 comprises 16 residues. Germline CDR1 and CDR2: SNHLY and FYNNEI. V lost 4 bases and J 0 bases, leaving 10 bases between the germline ends. CDR3: CASSGQVFSGANVLTF. The CDR3 DNA is TGTGCCAGCAGTGGTCAGGTTTTCTCTGGGGCCAACGTCCTGACTTTC. The full variable domain, with the rest looked up from reference TRBV2 and TRBJ2-6, is EPEVTQTPSHQVTQMGQEVILRCVPISNHLYFYWYRQILGQKVEFLVSFYNNEISEKSEIFDDQFSVERPDGSNFTLKIRSTKLEDSAMYFCASSGQVFSGANVLTFGAGSRLTVL.

V gene TRBV28 combines with J gene TRBJ2-1; the match to TRBD2 covers 10 bases. V dropped 6 bases and J dropped 3; count of bases not matched to a gene: 2. The CDR3 loop spans 14 amino acids. In germline, CDR1 is MDHEN, CDR2 SYDVKM. The CDR3 is CASSLAGDYNEQFF. CDR3 DNA: TGTGCCAGCAGCCTAGCGGGAGACTACAATGAGCAGTTCTTC.

The rearrangement links TRBV9 to TRBJ1-6; no clear D. Between the trimmed V and J ends, which lost 2 bases and 8 bases, there was a span of 8 bases. Germline V gene lookup returns CDR1 SGDLS and CDR2 YYNGEE. The CDR3 length is 13 residues. The DNA of the CDR3 is TGTGCCAGCAGCGTGGCCCTCGATTCACCCCTCCACTTT. Protein product: CASSVALDSPLHF.

V usage is TRBV30 and J usage is TRBJ2-1; tentatively, D is TRBD2 (5 bases). The CDR3 totals 15 residues. Trimming took off 1 base at V and 1 base at J, with 11 bases between the two ends. CDR1 GTSNPN and CDR2 SVGIG come from the germline V gene (reference sequence). CDR3 nucleotide sequence: TGTGCCTGGAGTGAACAACTAGAATCCTACAATGAGCAGTTCTTC. It specifies CAWSEQLESYNEQFF.

The chain carries TRBV5-1 and TRBJ2-2; D gene uncertain. V shed 0 bases and J shed 1 base, with 7 bases lying between them. The CDR3 sequence is 15 residues long. The V gene's germline CDR1 is SGHRS and CDR2 YFSETQ. The CDR3 nucleotides are TGCGCCAGCAGCTTGGAGGCAGGGAACACCGGGGAGCTGTTTTTT. Protein product: CASSLEAGNTGELFF.

The chain links TRBV19 to TRBJ2-2; D possibly corresponds to TRBD1 (5 bases). Per the germline V gene, CDR1 is LNHDA and CDR2 is SQIVND (reference sequence). The CDR3 is made up of 15 amino acids. The V end was cut by 3 bases, the J end by 3 bases, with 11 bases between. The CDR3 here is CASSIAGWDTGELFF. CDR3 in DNA: TGTGCCAGTAGTATCGCAGGGTGGGACACCGGGGAGCTGTTTTTT. Full variable domain (outside the CDR3, taken from reference TRBV19 and TRBJ2-2): DGGITQSPKYLFRKEGQNVTLSCEQNLNHDAMYWYRQDPGQGLRLIYYSQIVNDFQKGDIAEGYSVSREKKESFPLTVTSAQKNPTAFYLCASSIAGWDTGELFFGEGSRLTVL.

V is TRBV5-4 and J is TRBJ2-5; 10 nucleotides line up with TRBD2. V lost 3 bases and J lost 4; bases outside the gene matches: 3. This CDR3 region has 14 residues. Germline V gene lookup returns CDR1 SGHNT and CDR2 YYREEE (reference sequence). In DNA, the CDR3 is TGTGCCAGCAGCTGGAGCGGGGGGGCAGAGACCCAGTACTTC. It yields the protein CASSWSGGAETQYF.

The gene calls are TRBV11-1 and TRBJ2-3, with 9 positions matching TRBD1. The CDR3 sequence is 14 residues long. Looked up from germline, CDR1 is SGHAT and CDR2 is FQDESV (reference sequence). Trimming took 4 bases from V and 4 from J; bases not matched to a gene: 3. The CDR3 bases are TGTGCCAGCAGCTCAACAGGGGGCCCAGATACGCAGTATTTT. It codes for CASSSTGGPDTQYF.

The V and J genes are TRBV11-2 and TRBJ1-2, with TRBD1 identical over 10 bases. The CDR3 totals 19 residues. Trimming took 0 bases from V and 4 from J; bases not matched to a gene: 14. Per germline, CDR1 SGHAT and CDR2 FQNNGV. CDR3 loop: CASSLDERGQGTLSYGYTF. The CDR3 coding sequence is TGTGCCAGCAGCTTAGATGAGAGGGGACAGGGGACGCTTAGCTATGGCTACACCTTC.

The V call is TRBV29-1, the J call TRBJ1-1; 8 nucleotides agree with TRBD1. CDR1 and CDR2 (germline): SQVTM, ANQGSEA. J lost 3 bases, V lost 7 bases, and 7 bases had no gene match. CDR3 length: 13 amino acids. CDR3 amino acids: CSAGQGADTEAFF. In DNA form, the CDR3 reads TGCAGCGCCGGACAGGGAGCGGACACTGAAGCTTTCTTT.

The chain links TRBV6-5 to TRBJ2-1; TRBD2 agrees at 7 bases. Germline V gene data show CDR1 as MNHEY and CDR2 as SVGAGI. V dropped 6 bases and J dropped 9; count of bases not matched to a gene: 5. The CDR3 is made up of 12 amino acids. The CDR3 bases are TGTGCCAGCAGCGGGACTATAGGTGAGCAGTTCTTC. It yields the protein CASSGTIGEQFF.